Presented here are 25 T cell receptor beta chains from one specimen sequenced in a study of cytomegalovirus exposure and HLA in healthy donors. Researchers ran the PCR with 60 Vbeta and 13 Jbeta primers. Data came from immunoSEQ multiplex PCR; TCRdb stores just in-frame clones and leaves some out. Found here are roughly 63,000 clones, roughly 75% of them singletons; the top ten hold roughly 25%. The sample comprised PBMCs. Receptors were obtained from a woman aged 40 to 50 in good health and CMV-seropositive.

This rearrangement joins TRBV11-3 to TRBJ2-1; perhaps TRBD2 as D (6 bases). Trimming removed 6 bases at V and 9 bases at J, with 15 bases between. This CDR3 spans 13 amino acids. Germline CDR1 is SGHNT and CDR2 is YENEEA. The CDR3, as DNA: TGTGCCAGCAGTCCATCCGGGGGAGGTGAGCAGTTCTTC. Protein: CASSPSGGGEQFF.

V usage is TRBV10-2 and J usage is TRBJ2-3; a possible D gene is TRBD2 (6 bases). Germline V gene sequence: CDR1 WSHSY, CDR2 SAAADI. The V end was cut by 5 bases, the J end by 2 bases, with 14 bases between. This CDR3 contains 15 residues. The CDR3 DNA reads as TGCGCCAGCAGTCCCGGGACTGGCTCCACAGATACGCAGTATTTT. This translates into CASSPGTGSTDTQYF.

The rearrangement uses TRBV9 and TRBJ2-1; D is perhaps TRBD2 (7 bases). CDR3 length: 15 amino acids. Germline CDR1 reads SGDLS; CDR2 reads YYNGEE. The V end lost 3 bases, the J end lost 9 bases, and 19 bases lay between the germline ends. The CDR3 sequence is CASSAHGGREGEQFF. The CDR3 coding sequence is TGTGCCAGCAGCGCCCACGGGGGGCGCGAGGGTGAGCAGTTCTTC.

This clone was seen a handful of times. CDR3 residues: CASSLQGASDEQYF. The DNA of the CDR3 is TGCGCCAGCAGCTTGCAGGGGGCATCGGACGAGCAGTACTTC. This chain uses TRBV5-1 with TRBJ2-7; TRBD1 aligns across 8 bases. The CDR3 length is 14 residues. Germline V gives CDR1 SGHRS, CDR2 YFSETQ. V was clipped by 1 base and J by 5 bases; unmatched bases: 5.

This chain connects TRBV29-1 to TRBJ2-3, with 8 bases identical to TRBD2. V lost 0 bases and J lost 6; bases outside the gene matches: 2. Germline V gene data show CDR1 as SQVTM and CDR2 as ANQGSEA. This CDR3 comprises 13 residues. The chain's CDR3 is CSVEDRGGDTQYF. In DNA, the CDR3 is TGCAGCGTTGAAGATCGGGGGGGGGATACGCAGTATTTT.

This chain joins TRBV7-6 and TRBJ2-3; maybe TRBD2 (6 bases). Germline V gene sequence: CDR1 SGHVS, CDR2 FNYEAQ. This CDR3 contains 13 residues. V dropped 5 bases and J dropped 6 bases, with 12 bases sitting between them. This CDR3 reads CASSKIGGDTQYF. In nucleotides, the CDR3 is TGTGCCAGCAGCAAAATTGGGGGGGATACGCAGTATTTT.

V usage is TRBV4-1 and J usage is TRBJ1-2; TRBD1 aligns across 8 bases. With 2 bases clipped from V and 8 bases from J, the junction kept 7 bases outside the gene matches. Germline assignment: CDR1 MGHRA and CDR2 YSYEKL. This CDR3 is built from 14 residues. This CDR3 is CASSQPLTGDGYTF. CDR3 bases: TGCGCCAGCAGCCAACCTTTGACAGGGGACGGCTACACCTTC.

The genes are TRBV4-1 and TRBJ1-2, with TRBD1 matching 8 bases. The CDR3 is 16 residues long. The junction had 7 bases not matched to a gene; V was cut back by 0 bases and J by 4 bases. Germline CDR1 is MGHRA and CDR2 is YSYEKL. The CDR3 region has the DNA TGCGCCAGCAGCCAAGACACAGGGGGAGGGTTCTATGGCTACACCTTC. Translating it yields CASSQDTGGGFYGYTF.

Turning to this clone: Relative to the germline gene, one junction end is altered; a read error may explain this. The chain carries TRBV7-9 and TRBJ2-5, with D hard to call. Germline V CDR1 and CDR2: SEHNR, FQNEAQ (reference sequence). CDR3 length: 14 residues. The CDR3 sequence: CSSSSDWSGETQYF. For the CDR3, the DNA is TGTTCCAGCAGCTCAGACTGGTCCGGGGAGACCCAGTACTTC.

The chain recombines TRBV4-3 with TRBJ1-5; 9 nucleotides align to TRBD1. Germline loops: CDR1 LGHNA, CDR2 YSLEER. J gave up 0 bases and V 2 bases, and 2 bases lay outside the gene matches. The CDR3 runs to 16 residues. CDR3 residues: CASSQRTGDSNQPQHF. The CDR3 nucleotides read TGCGCCAGCAGCCAAAGGACAGGGGATAGCAATCAGCCCCAGCATTTT.

Only one count was recorded for this clone. The CDR3 here is CASSRDSAEAFF. CDR3 in DNA: TGTGCCAGCAGCCGGGACAGCGCTGAAGCTTTCTTT. This sequence joins TRBV6-5 and TRBJ1-1; 7 bases match TRBD1. CDR3 length: 12 amino acids. The germline V gene has CDR1 MNHEY and CDR2 SVGAGI. Trimming cost V 6 bases and J 6 bases; bases outside gene matches: 4.

This sequence joins TRBV7-3 and TRBJ2-7, with 8 bases lining up with TRBD1. In germline, CDR1 is SGHTA, CDR2 FQGTGA. This CDR3 region has 15 residues. V gave up 5 bases and J gave up 6 bases; unmatched junction bases: 12. The CDR3 region is CASSPRGTGISEQYF. In DNA form, the CDR3 reads TGTGCCAGCAGCCCGAGGGGGACAGGTATCTCCGAGCAGTACTTC. Together with reference TRBV7-3 and TRBJ2-7, the CDR3 gives the full variable domain: GAGVSQTPSNKVTEKGKYVELRCDPISGHTALYWYRQSLGQGPEFLIYFQGTGAADDSGLPNDRFFAVRPEGSVSTLKIQRTERGDSAVYLCASSPRGTGISEQYFGPGTRLTVT.

DNA for the CDR3: TGTGCCAGTTCGGGGACAGCGAACACCGGGGAGCTGTTTTTT. It is translated as CASSGTANTGELFF. The chain combines TRBV25-1 with TRBJ2-2; 7 positions match TRBD1. Germline assignment: CDR1 MGHDK and CDR2 SYGVNS. V shed 9 bases, J shed 0 bases, and the junction held 4 bases outside the gene matches. The CDR3 runs to 14 residues. Complete variable domain (other parts from reference TRBV25-1 and TRBJ2-2): EADIYQTPRYLVIGTGKKITLECSQTMGHDKMYWYQQDPGMELHLIHYSYGVNSTEKGDLSSESTVSRIRTEHFPLTLESARPSHTSQYLCASSGTANTGELFFGEGSRLTVL.

The chain uses TRBV30 and TRBJ1-6; TRBD1 agrees at 8 bases. V trimming: 4 bases; J trimming: 9 bases; junction bases outside the gene matches: 17. Germline CDR1 and CDR2: GTSNPN and SVGIG (reference sequence). This CDR3 has 17 residues. As DNA, the CDR3 is TGTGCCTGGACGAGGGGCCCGGGATGGCAGGGGGCTTCACCCCTCCACTTT. Protein: CAWTRGPGWQGASPLHF.

The V gene is TRBV2, the J gene TRBJ1-2, with 8 bases identical to TRBD1. Germline V gene lookup returns CDR1 SNHLY and CDR2 FYNNEI. CDR3 length: 17 residues. The V gene end was trimmed by 10 bases and the J gene end by 5 bases; junction bases not matched to a gene: 21. CDR3 nucleotides: TGTGCCATCCTGATAAAGTCCGGACAGGGTGATACTTATGGCTACACCTTC. Its protein is CAILIKSGQGDTYGYTF. The variable domain in full, completed from reference TRBV2 and TRBJ1-2, reads EPEVTQTPSHQVTQMGQEVILRCVPISNHLYFYWYRQILGQKVEFLVSFYNNEISEKSEIFDDQFSVERPDGSNFTLKIRSTKLEDSAMYFCAILIKSGQGDTYGYTFGSGTRLTVV.

V gene TRBV9 combines with J gene TRBJ2-3, with TRBD2 as a possible D gene (6 bases). Germline V gene lookup returns CDR1 SGDLS and CDR2 YYNGEE. The CDR3 is made up of 15 amino acids. V was shortened by 3 bases and J by 4 bases, with 15 bases between the two germline ends. This CDR3 is CASSAGTPEADTQYF. CDR3 coding DNA: TGTGCCAGCAGCGCCGGGACTCCCGAAGCAGATACGCAGTATTTT.

The gene calls are TRBV29-1 and TRBJ1-2; the D is unclear. V lost 5 bases, J lost 1 base, and 11 bases lay in between. Germline CDR1 reads SQVTM; CDR2 reads ANQGSEA. CDR3 length equals 13 residues. In DNA, the CDR3 is TGCAGCGTTCGTCCGAACAGTAACTATGGCTACACCTTC. Amino acids: CSVRPNSNYGYTF.

This clone was recorded only once. The chain joins TRBV7-8 to TRBJ2-1, with D possibly TRBD1 on 8 matching bases. From germline, CDR1 is SGHVS and CDR2 FQNEAQ. This CDR3 comprises 14 residues. The V and J ends lost 5 bases and 7 bases respectively, with 15 bases between them. The CDR3 spells CASSPDRGGNEQFF. CDR3 nucleotides: TGTGCCAGCAGCCCAGACAGGGGAGGGAATGAGCAGTTCTTC.

Sample share makes this clone medium-sized (0.01 to 0.1%). The chain has TRBV4-3 and TRBJ2-1; D unresolved. The CDR3 runs to 16 residues. Per germline, CDR1 LGHNA and CDR2 YSLEER. Trimming took 0 bases from V and 2 from J, leaving 11 bases between them. CDR3 sequence reads: CASSQDGPTAYNEQFF. In nucleotides, the CDR3 is TGCGCCAGCAGCCAAGATGGGCCGACCGCCTACAATGAGCAGTTCTTC.

This clone occurred a few times. A read error may account for a junction end that differs from germline. This rearrangement joins TRBV7-9 to TRBJ2-3; 11 bases match TRBD2. Germline CDR1 reads SEHNR; CDR2 reads FQNEAQ (reference sequence). The CDR3 covers 16 residues. CDR3 residues: CSSSTWTSGPLDTQYF. CDR3 coding DNA: TGTTCCAGCAGCACCTGGACTAGCGGGCCGTTGGATACGCAGTATTTT. The full variable domain, rest sourced from reference TRBV7-9 and TRBJ2-3, is DTGVSQNPRHKITKRGQNVTFRCDPISEHNRLYWYRQTLGQGPEFLTYFQNEAQLEKSRLLSDRFSAERPKGSFSTLEIQRTEQGDSAMYLCSSSTWTSGPLDTQYFGPGTRLTVL.

In its sample, this clone was seen a few times. This CDR3 reads CASSWSGGRTYEQYF. As DNA, the CDR3 is TGTGCCAGCAGCTGGTCGGGGGGTCGAACCTACGAGCAGTACTTC. This chain connects TRBV5-8 to TRBJ2-7; 7 positions agree with TRBD2. The CDR3 has 15 residues. The V segment lost 3 bases and the J segment 2 bases; nucleotides outside the gene matches: 8. Looked up from germline, CDR1 is SGHTS and CDR2 is YDEGEE.

The V call is TRBV16, the J call TRBJ2-1; perhaps TRBD2 as D (7 bases). This CDR3 comprises 17 residues. Trimming removed 4 bases from V and 3 bases from J, with 19 bases in between. Per the germline V gene, CDR1 is KGHSY and CDR2 is FQNENV. CDR3 coding DNA: TGTGCCAGCAGCCTAAGGATGGCGGGGGCCGTCTACAATGAGCAGTTCTTC. Encoded protein: CASSLRMAGAVYNEQFF.

The chain carries TRBV12-5 and TRBJ2-3, with D uncertain. CDR3 size: 15 residues. The germline V and J ends were trimmed by 1 base and 0 bases, with 8 bases remaining between them. Germline-derived CDR1 and CDR2 are LGHNT and FRNRAP. The CDR3 reads CASGLAVLSTDTQYF. The CDR3 DNA follows: TGTGCTAGTGGTTTGGCGGTGCTGAGCACAGATACGCAGTATTTT.

DNA of the CDR3: TGTGCCAGCTCACCACCCGGGACAGGGATTGGGGAGCAGTACTTC. Protein: CASSPPGTGIGEQYF. The chain carries TRBV18 and TRBJ2-7; 9 nucleotides match TRBD1. Losses at the gene ends were 0 bases for V and 7 bases for J; bases not matched to a gene: 7. The germline V gene has CDR1 KGHSH and CDR2 LQKENI. The CDR3 totals 15 residues.

The chain uses TRBV19 and TRBJ1-2; the D gene is possibly TRBD1 (6 bases). The V and J ends lost 6 bases and 8 bases respectively, with 22 bases between them. The CDR3 sequence is 15 residues long. Germline CDR1 reads LNHDA; CDR2 reads SQIVND (reference sequence). The CDR3 nucleotides read TGTGCCAGTAGCAGGCAGACAGGCGACCATGGGGGCTACACCTTC. Translated: CASSRQTGDHGGYTF.